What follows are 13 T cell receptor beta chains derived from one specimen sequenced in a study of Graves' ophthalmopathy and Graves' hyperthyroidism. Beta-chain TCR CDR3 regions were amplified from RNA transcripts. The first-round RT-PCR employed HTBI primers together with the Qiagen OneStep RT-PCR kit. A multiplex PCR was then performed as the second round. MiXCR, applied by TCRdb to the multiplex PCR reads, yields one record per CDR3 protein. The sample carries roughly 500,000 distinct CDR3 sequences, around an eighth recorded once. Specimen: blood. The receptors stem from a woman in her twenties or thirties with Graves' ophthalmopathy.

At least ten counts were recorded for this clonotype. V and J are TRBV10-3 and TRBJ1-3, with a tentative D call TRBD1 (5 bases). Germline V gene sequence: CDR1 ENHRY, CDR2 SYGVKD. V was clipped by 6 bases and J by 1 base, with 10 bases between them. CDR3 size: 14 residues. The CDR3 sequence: CAIRQQVSGNTIYF. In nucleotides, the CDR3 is TGTGCCATCAGACAACAGGTGTCTGGAAACACCATATATTTT.

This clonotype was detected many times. The CDR3 DNA sequence: TGTGCCACCCCGGGCGGGGAGCTGTTTTTT. It specifies CATPGGELFF. This chain uses TRBV6-1 with TRBJ2-2; D is ambiguous. Germline V gives CDR1 MNHNS, CDR2 SASEGT. Trimming pared 10 bases from V and 7 bases from J, leaving 7 bases between. The CDR3 spans 10 residues.

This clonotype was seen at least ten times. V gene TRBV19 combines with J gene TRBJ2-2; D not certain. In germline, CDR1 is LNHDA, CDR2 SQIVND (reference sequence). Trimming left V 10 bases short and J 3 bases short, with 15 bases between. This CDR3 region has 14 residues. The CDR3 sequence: CATNRRFDTGELFF. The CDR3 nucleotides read TGTGCCACCAACAGACGGTTTGACACCGGGGAGCTGTTTTTT.

Written as DNA, the CDR3 is TGCGCCAGCAGCTTAAACAGGGACGCCTACGAGCAGTACTTC. This sequence encodes CASSLNRDAYEQYF. V usage is TRBV5-1 and J usage is TRBJ2-7; D possibly corresponds to TRBD1 (6 bases). The germline V and J ends were trimmed by 2 bases and 2 bases, with 11 bases remaining between them. Germline V CDR1 and CDR2: SGHRS, YFSETQ. This CDR3 has 14 amino acids.

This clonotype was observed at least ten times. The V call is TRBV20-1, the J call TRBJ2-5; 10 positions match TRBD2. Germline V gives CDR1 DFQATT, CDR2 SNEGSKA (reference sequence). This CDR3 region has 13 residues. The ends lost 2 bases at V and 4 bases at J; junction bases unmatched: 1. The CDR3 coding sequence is TGCAGTGCTAGACTAGCGGGAGCAGAGACCCAGTACTTC. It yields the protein CSARLAGAETQYF.

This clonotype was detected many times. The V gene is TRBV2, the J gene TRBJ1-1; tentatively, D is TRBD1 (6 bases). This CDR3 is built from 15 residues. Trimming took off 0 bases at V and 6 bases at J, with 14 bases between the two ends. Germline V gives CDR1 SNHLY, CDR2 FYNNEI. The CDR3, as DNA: TGTGCCAGCAGTGAAGCACAGGGCATGGGCTCTGAAGCTTTCTTT. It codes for CASSEAQGMGSEAFF.

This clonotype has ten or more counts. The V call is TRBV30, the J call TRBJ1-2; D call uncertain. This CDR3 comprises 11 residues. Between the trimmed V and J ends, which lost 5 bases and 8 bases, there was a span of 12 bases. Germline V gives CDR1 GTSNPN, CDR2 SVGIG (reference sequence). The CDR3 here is CAWWEGDGYTF. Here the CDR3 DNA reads TGTGCCTGGTGGGAGGGTGACGGCTACACCTTC.

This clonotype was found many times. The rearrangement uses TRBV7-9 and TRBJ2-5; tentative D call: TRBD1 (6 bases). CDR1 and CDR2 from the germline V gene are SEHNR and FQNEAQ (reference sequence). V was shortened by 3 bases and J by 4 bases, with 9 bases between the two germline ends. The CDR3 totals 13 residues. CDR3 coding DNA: TGTGCCAGCAGCTTCCGACAGGCAGAGACCCAGTACTTC. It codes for CASSFRQAETQYF. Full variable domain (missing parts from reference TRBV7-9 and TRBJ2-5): DTGVSQNPRHKITKRGQNVTFRCDPISEHNRLYWYRQTLGQGPEFLTYFQNEAQLEKSRLLSDRFSAERPKGSFSTLEIQRTEQGDSAMYLCASSFRQAETQYFGPGTRLLVL.

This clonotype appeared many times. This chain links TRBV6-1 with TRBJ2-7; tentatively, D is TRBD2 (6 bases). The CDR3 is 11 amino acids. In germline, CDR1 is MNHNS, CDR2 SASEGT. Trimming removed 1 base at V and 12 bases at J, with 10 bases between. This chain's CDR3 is CASSEGAGWYF. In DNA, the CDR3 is TGTGCCAGCAGTGAAGGGGCGGGGTGGTACTTC.

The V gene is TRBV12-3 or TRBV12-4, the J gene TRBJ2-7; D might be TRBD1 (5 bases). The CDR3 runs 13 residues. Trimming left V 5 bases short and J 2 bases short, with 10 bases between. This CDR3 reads CASSELQAYEQYF. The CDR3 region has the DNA TGTGCCAGCAGTGAACTACAGGCCTACGAGCAGTACTTC.

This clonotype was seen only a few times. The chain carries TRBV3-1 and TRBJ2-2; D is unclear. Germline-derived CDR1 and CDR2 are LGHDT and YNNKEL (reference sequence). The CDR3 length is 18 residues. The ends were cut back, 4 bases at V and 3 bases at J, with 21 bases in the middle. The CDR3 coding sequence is TGTGCCAGCAGCCTGGTCCAGTACCCGGCCGAGGACACCGGGGAGCTGTTTTTT. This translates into CASSLVQYPAEDTGELFF.

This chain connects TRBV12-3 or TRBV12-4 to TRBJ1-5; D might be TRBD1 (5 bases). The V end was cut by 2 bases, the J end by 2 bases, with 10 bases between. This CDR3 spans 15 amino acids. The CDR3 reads CASSLMGRGNQPQHF. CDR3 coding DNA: TGTGCCAGCAGTTTAATGGGACGTGGCAATCAGCCCCAGCATTTT.

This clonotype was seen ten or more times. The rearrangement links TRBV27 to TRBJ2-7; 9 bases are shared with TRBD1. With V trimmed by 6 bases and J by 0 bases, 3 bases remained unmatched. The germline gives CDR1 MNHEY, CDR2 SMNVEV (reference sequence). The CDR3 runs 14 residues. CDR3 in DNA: TGTGCCAGCAGACAGGGGGCTGGCTCCTACGAGCAGTACTTC. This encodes CASRQGAGSYEQYF.